This entry lists 18 T cell receptor beta chains sequenced from one sample in a study of T cells in Graves' hyperthyroidism and ophthalmopathy. RNA transcripts yielded amplified TCR beta CDR3 regions. HTBI primers were used for first-round RT-PCR of the TCR CDR3. Via MiXCR, TCRdb re-called the multiplex PCR reads, giving one row per CDR3 protein. The sample lists approximately 570,000 distinct CDR3 sequences, less than 20% occurring once. The material sequenced was blood. These receptors all stem from a man aged 40-50 years with Graves' ophthalmopathy.

This clonotype occurred many times. J is TRBJ2-5 and V is TRBV6-1; a possible D gene is TRBD2 (6 bases). Germline CDR1 MNHNS, CDR2 SASEGT. V gave up 1 base and J gave up 5 bases, with 17 bases separating them. The CDR3 is 16 amino acids. CDR3: CASSEGRARRWETQYF. The CDR3 nucleotides read TGTGCCAGCAGTGAAGGGAGGGCGCGTAGGTGGGAGACCCAGTACTTC.

The V call is TRBV5-1, the J call TRBJ2-2; 10 nucleotides line up with TRBD1. CDR3 length: 17 amino acids. J was trimmed by 1 base and V by 5 bases; bases with no gene match: 8. The germline V gene has CDR1 SGHRS and CDR2 YFSETQ. CDR3 nucleotide sequence: TGCGCCAGCAGGGCCGGGACAGGGGCCCTGAACACCGGGGAGCTGTTTTTT. The encoded protein is CASRAGTGALNTGELFF.

V and J are TRBV14 and TRBJ1-1; D is perhaps TRBD1 (5 bases). The CDR3 spans 14 residues. Germline V gives CDR1 SGHDN, CDR2 FVKESK. V dropped 4 bases and J dropped 4 bases, with 13 bases sitting between them. DNA for the CDR3: TGTGCCAGCAGCCTGACGGGGCAGGGCACTGAAGCTTTCTTT. Its translation: CASSLTGQGTEAFF.

In this sample, this clonotype turned up many times. V usage is TRBV7-2 and J usage is TRBJ1-1; 8 bases are shared with TRBD1. The junction had 9 bases not matched to a gene; V was cut back by 1 base and J by 5 bases. This CDR3 is 16 amino acids long. Per germline, CDR1 SGHTA and CDR2 FQGNSA. The CDR3 here is CASSLGAGGTGTEAFF. The DNA of the CDR3 is TGTGCCAGCAGCTTAGGGGCAGGGGGCACCGGGACTGAAGCTTTCTTT. The full variable domain, in which reference TRBV7-2 and TRBJ1-1 provide the parts outside the CDR3, is GAGVSQSPSNKVTEKGKDVELRCDPISGHTALYWYRQSLGQGLEFLIYFQGNSAPDKSGLPSDRFSAERTGGSVSTLTIQRTQQEDSAVYLCASSLGAGGTGTEAFFGQGTRLTVV.

The rearrangement joins TRBV3-1 to TRBJ1-2; D possibly corresponds to TRBD1 (5 bases). Germline V lookup: CDR1 LGHDT, CDR2 YNNKEL (reference sequence). Trimming pared 0 bases from V and 7 bases from J, leaving 15 bases between. This CDR3 comprises 15 residues. The CDR3 region is CASSQDGGFKTGYTF. The CDR3 DNA sequence: TGTGCCAGCAGCCAAGACGGGGGTTTTAAAACTGGCTACACCTTC.

This clonotype has at least ten counts. The genes are TRBV3-1 and TRBJ2-5; D ambiguous. The CDR3 length is 15 residues. Germline assignment: CDR1 LGHDT and CDR2 YNNKEL (reference sequence). Trimming removed 3 bases from V and 3 bases from J, with 14 bases in between. The CDR3 region has the DNA TGTGCCAGCAGCCACGCTTGGTCAACTAAAGAGACCCAGTACTTC. Translated: CASSHAWSTKETQYF.

J is TRBJ1-5 and V is TRBV4-2; no clear D. Deletions cut 0 bases from V and 9 bases from J, with 15 bases between. The CDR3 is 15 amino acids. Germline CDR1 LGHNA, CDR2 YNFKEQ. The chain's CDR3 is CASSQDKAALRPQHF. CDR3 sequence (DNA): TGTGCCAGCAGCCAAGATAAGGCGGCCTTGAGGCCCCAGCATTTT.

V is TRBV7-3 and J is TRBJ1-5, with 10 bases aligning to TRBD1. V was pared by 3 bases and J by 0 bases, with 17 bases of the junction left unmatched. The CDR3 loop spans 21 amino acids. The germline V gene encodes CDR1 SGHTA and CDR2 FQGTGA. The CDR3: CASSFIEGTPGQGPSNQPQHF. Written as DNA, the CDR3 is TGTGCCAGCAGCTTTATAGAGGGGACTCCGGGACAGGGGCCTAGCAATCAGCCCCAGCATTTT.

This clonotype was recorded a few times. The genes are TRBV6-7 and TRBJ2-7; D tentatively reads TRBD1 or TRBD2 (11 bases each). TRBV6-7 is an open reading frame whose function is uncertain. The CDR3 has 16 residues. Trimming shortened V by 10 bases and J by 5 bases, and 27 bases separated the two germline ends. CDR3 sequence: CATSDRGQLAGDEQYF. The DNA of the CDR3 is TGTGCCACCTCGGACAGGGGGCAACTAGCGGGAGACGAGCAGTACTTC.

V and J are TRBV2 and TRBJ2-3; D gene unclear. The CDR3 is 14 residues long. Germline CDR1 and CDR2: SNHLY and FYNNEI. Trimming cost V 4 bases and J 0 bases, with 8 bases left between them. The CDR3, as DNA: TGTGCCAGCAGTGTAGTGAAGAGCACAGATACGCAGTATTTT. This encodes CASSVVKSTDTQYF.

In this sample, this clonotype turned up many times. This chain joins TRBV7-8 and TRBJ2-2; D is undetermined. The germline V gene encodes CDR1 SGHVS and CDR2 FQNEAQ. The CDR3 covers 13 residues. V was cut by 6 bases and J by 1 base, with 6 bases left in between. CDR3 nucleotides: TGTGCCAGCAGGACACTGAACACCGGGGAGCTGTTTTTT. Translation: CASRTLNTGELFF. Together with reference TRBV7-8 and TRBJ2-2, the CDR3 gives the full variable domain: GAGVSQSPRYKVAKRGQDVALRCDPISGHVSLFWYQQALGQGPEFLTYFQNEAQLDKSGLPSDRFFAERPEGSVSTLKIQRTQQEDSAVYLCASRTLNTGELFFGEGSRLTVL.

This clonotype was seen a handful of times. This chain connects TRBV6-2 or TRBV6-3 to TRBJ1-5; D is ambiguous. This CDR3 has 13 residues. The germline V and J ends were trimmed by 2 bases and 6 bases, with 8 bases remaining between them. The V gene's germline CDR1 is MNHEY and CDR2 SVGEGT. In DNA form, the CDR3 reads TGTGCCAGCAGTTACGAAAGTATTCAGCCCCAGCATTTT. It is translated as CASSYESIQPQHF.

The chain joins TRBV5-5 to TRBJ1-1, with D possibly matching TRBD1 (6 bases). CDR3 length: 14 amino acids. V shed 6 bases and J shed 1 base, with 13 bases lying between them. Looked up from germline, CDR1 is SGHKS and CDR2 is YYEKEE (reference sequence). The CDR3 is CASNVGHPNTEAFF. The CDR3 coding sequence is TGTGCCAGCAACGTGGGACACCCGAACACTGAAGCTTTCTTT.

Many counts were recorded for this clonotype. V and J are TRBV28 and TRBJ2-7, with D perhaps matching TRBD2 (5 bases). Looked up from germline, CDR1 is MDHEN and CDR2 is SYDVKM. This CDR3 region has 16 residues. Trimming took 6 bases from V and 0 from J, leaving 18 bases between them. The chain's CDR3 is CASREGSKKSSYEQYF. In nucleotides, the CDR3 is TGTGCCAGCAGAGAGGGATCCAAAAAGAGCTCCTACGAGCAGTACTTC.

This clonotype was counted a single time. V usage is TRBV27 and J usage is TRBJ1-1; D call uncertain. Trimming removed 4 bases from V and 4 bases from J, with 10 bases in between. This CDR3 is 13 amino acids long. Germline V CDR1 and CDR2: MNHEY, SMNVEV (reference sequence). CDR3 protein: CASSWQVGTEAFF. As DNA, the CDR3 is TGTGCCAGCAGTTGGCAGGTGGGCACTGAAGCTTTCTTT.

The rearrangement uses TRBV4-1 and TRBJ2-7; TRBD1 matches 7 bases. In germline, CDR1 is MGHRA, CDR2 YSYEKL. Trimming at V came to 1 base and at J to 4 bases, leaving 7 bases not matched to a gene. This CDR3 is 15 amino acids long. CDR3 in amino acids: CASSQGQGEGYEQYF. The CDR3 nucleotides are TGCGCCAGCAGCCAAGGACAGGGCGAGGGGTACGAGCAGTACTTC.

Ten or more counts support this clonotype. The V call is TRBV7-2, the J call TRBJ2-7; possible D gene TRBD1, 6 bases. The CDR3 consists of 18 residues. The V gene's germline CDR1 is SGHTA and CDR2 FQGNSA. V lost 5 bases, J lost 2 bases, and 25 bases lay in between. This chain's CDR3 is CASSPAALVGDITYEQYF. CDR3 bases: TGTGCCAGCAGCCCGGCCGCCCTCGTTGGGGACATAACCTACGAGCAGTACTTC.

Many counts were recorded for this clonotype. The V and J genes are TRBV20-1 and TRBJ1-2; D might be TRBD1 (5 bases). V was shortened by 1 base and J by 5 bases, with 11 bases between the two germline ends. There are 13 residues in the CDR3. In germline, CDR1 is DFQATT, CDR2 SNEGSKA (reference sequence). CDR3 loop: CSARGIAGYGYTF. The CDR3 nucleotides are TGCAGTGCTAGAGGTATAGCAGGGTATGGCTACACCTTC.